The clone carrying this T cell receptor (beta chain) has at least ten counts. This record belongs to a study of T cells in Graves' hyperthyroidism and ophthalmopathy. Authors of the study amplified TCR beta CDR3 regions from RNA transcripts. Researchers ran a first-round RT-PCR on the TCR CDR3 using the HTBI primer set. Via MiXCR, TCRdb re-called the multiplex PCR reads, giving one row per CDR3 protein. The sample includes under 300,000 distinct CDR3 sequences, roughly 15% of them seen just once. CDR3 size: 16 residues. V lost 4 bases and J lost 0, with 12 bases in between. Germline CDR1 and CDR2: SGHVS and FQNEAQ.

The sequencing input was blood. The J gene is TRBJ2-2, the V gene TRBV7-8; D unclear. The sequence derives from a woman between 40 and 50 years old with Graves' hyperthyroidism. In nucleotides, the CDR3 is TGTGCCAGCAGCTCGTCTGAACCCGCGAACACCGGGGAGCTGTTTTTT. Protein sequence: CASSSSEPANTGELFF.